The clone carrying this TCR beta chain was seen more than once but under ten times. The antigen is unknown. The data were obtained in a study of T cell repertoires in cytomegalovirus infection. Study-level background: Peptides in the study included HLA-C-restricted and HLA-B-restricted CMV epitopes. Public TCR beta signatures were indicative of both CMV infection and a matching HLA type.

Study outcomes and limitations: Dominating the ex vivo response were TCR beta clonotypes that were CMV-specific and HLA-C-restricted.

Germline lookup yields CDR1 SEHNR and CDR2 FQNEAQ (reference sequence). With V trimmed by 0 bases and J by 4 bases, 4 bases remained unmatched. This CDR3 contains 15 residues. Each CDR3 protein gets one entry after TCRdb re-called the reads with MiXCR. Among around 800,000 distinct CDR3 sequences listed, 32% were seen once. This clonotype was obtained from a human donor in good health (CMV status not recorded). Some clones in this sample may be carry-over from other donors' samples. The chain employs TRBV7-9 and TRBJ1-2, with 8 bases lining up with TRBD1. The input for sequencing was cultured CD8+ T cells from PBMCs, taken from culture after CMV antigen stimulation. CDR3 DNA: TGTGCCAGCAGCTTAGCCCTTGACAGGGGCTATGGCTACACCTTC. Protein: CASSLALDRGYGYTF.